Listed here is a single T cell receptor (beta chain). No cognate antigen has been identified for it. No base qualities exist here, and no much larger clone lies one base off it. The donors were included in the validation cohort of over a hundred subjects, a group kept apart from the roughly 700-subject first cohort. The data were obtained in a study of cytomegalovirus exposure and HLA in healthy donors (dated by TCRdb to about 2017). With regard to the full study: According to a later analysis, the roughly 120 validation repertoires were produced on the same platform as the 666 repertoires of the first cohort. The aim of the study was to test whether cataloging public T cell receptors could identify signatures of past pathogen exposure. Besides the first cohort of under 700 subjects, a separate validation cohort made up of over 100 different subjects was used. To predict cytomegalovirus infection status, the study brought together high-throughput TCR immunosequencing, statistical association of individual TCRs with disease status, and machine learning. Here is what the overall study found, with its caveats: The authors suggested that the approach could potentially be extended to other disease states and immunological phenotypes. The classifier was reported to diagnose cytomegalovirus status with high specificity and sensitivity in both the original cohort and the validation cohort. Across donors, most TCR sequences were observed very rarely, whereas some public TCRs were present in many individuals. The validation cohort had no HLA typing available for a later analysis, so co-occurrence within that cohort was assessed over all 120 or so repertoires. In vitro tests confirmed that three of the cytomegalovirus-associated TCR beta chains recognize cytomegalovirus antigens. Subsequent analysis determined that TCRs grouped into clusters in the first cohort also showed a tendency toward co-occurrence across the 120 or so validation repertoires, and about 93% of cluster scores exceeded 0. The study gave a list of about 160 TCR beta chains associated with cytomegalovirus.

The CDR3 covers 15 residues, taking in both the cysteine and the phenylalanine. Only CDR3 DNA remains: 45 bases, in frame from the first base. Trimming takes 5 bases from V and 1 base from J, and the germline ends sit 13 bases apart. CDR1 LGHNT and CDR2 FRNRAP were looked up in the germline V gene. Receptor amplification or capture employed the immunoSEQ multiplex PCR assay. On the study's bioinformatics: A statistical classification framework was developed to diagnose cytomegalovirus status using the catalog of TCR beta chain sequences. In TCRdb, the immuneACCESS table is reduced to in-frame sequences with V and J assigned. These tables do not hold every clone; where another copy was compared, an unresolved V gene accounts for under half, and the others remain unexplained. V, J and clone size are those of that table, while D and trimming were read from the DNA. The sample profile shows about 310,000 clones; over 75% of them were found once. Of the sample, around 0.96% is held by the ten largest clones.

The receptor's source is a man aged 30 to 45 in good health and CMV-seronegative. The chain links TRBV12-5 with TRBJ2-3, and possibly TRBD1, on 6 matching bases. Material: PBMCs. The CDR3 amino acid sequence is: CASGRQASGTDTQYF. The nucleotide sequence reads as follows: TGTGCTAGTGGTCGACAGGCGTCGGGCACAGATACGCAGTATTTT.